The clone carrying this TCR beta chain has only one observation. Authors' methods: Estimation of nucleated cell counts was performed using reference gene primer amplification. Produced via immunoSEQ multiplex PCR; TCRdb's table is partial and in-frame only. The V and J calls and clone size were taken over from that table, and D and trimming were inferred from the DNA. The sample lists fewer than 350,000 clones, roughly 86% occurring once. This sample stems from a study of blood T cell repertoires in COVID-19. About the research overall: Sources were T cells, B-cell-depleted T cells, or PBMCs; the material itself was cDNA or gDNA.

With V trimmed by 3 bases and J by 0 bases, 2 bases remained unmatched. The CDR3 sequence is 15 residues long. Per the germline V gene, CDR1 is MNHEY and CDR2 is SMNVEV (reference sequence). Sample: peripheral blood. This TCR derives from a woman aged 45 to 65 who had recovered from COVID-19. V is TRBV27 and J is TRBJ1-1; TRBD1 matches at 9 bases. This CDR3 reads CASSFGQGMNTEAFF. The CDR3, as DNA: TGTGCCAGCAGTTTCGGACAGGGGATGAACACTGAAGCTTTCTTT.